What follows are 21 T cell receptor beta chains derived from one specimen sequenced in a study of cytomegalovirus exposure and HLA in healthy donors. In the PCR, 60 Vbeta and 13 Jbeta primers were used. Libraries were prepared by immunoSEQ multiplex PCR; TCRdb keeps only in-frame clonotypes and omits some of them. The table lists tens of thousands of clones, over 65% of them singletons. Sequencing input: PBMCs. The source of these receptors is a young man in good health and CMV-seronegative.

This clone was seen only once. V and J are TRBV5-1 and TRBJ2-7, with no clear D. Looked up from germline, CDR1 is SGHRS and CDR2 is YFSETQ. With 0 bases removed from V and 0 bases from J, the gap between germline ends came to 7 bases. This CDR3 comprises 14 residues. The CDR3 coding sequence is TGCGCCAGCAGCTTGGGGCCACGCTCCTACGAGCAGTACTTC. This gives the protein CASSLGPRSYEQYF.

The rearrangement links TRBV4-1 to TRBJ1-1; perhaps TRBD1 as D (5 bases). Germline loops: CDR1 MGHRA, CDR2 YSYEKL. The CDR3 consists of 14 residues. V dropped 1 base and J dropped 0 bases, with 6 bases sitting between them. The CDR3 spells CASSQGQLNTEAFF. The CDR3, as DNA: TGCGCCAGCAGCCAAGGACAGTTGAACACTGAAGCTTTCTTT.

The V and J genes are TRBV5-1 and TRBJ2-7; 8 bases fit TRBD1. The length of the CDR3 is 15 residues. Germline values: CDR1 SGHRS, CDR2 YFSETQ. Trimming removed 5 bases from V and 0 bases from J; junction bases left unmatched: 7. The DNA for the CDR3 is TGCGCCAGCAGTATGTGGACAGGGACCTCCTACGAGCAGTACTTC. This translates into CASSMWTGTSYEQYF.

The rearrangement links TRBV6-1 to TRBJ2-7; 11 bases are shared with TRBD2. The CDR3 loop spans 15 amino acids. In germline, CDR1 is MNHNS, CDR2 SASEGT. V was clipped by 6 bases and J by 1 base; unmatched bases: 5. The CDR3 DNA follows: TGTGCCAGCAGGATACTAGCGGGAGAGTCCTACGAGCAGTACTTC. It translates to CASRILAGESYEQYF.

The V and J genes are TRBV18 and TRBJ2-7; 10 bases are shared with TRBD1. Germline values: CDR1 KGHSH, CDR2 LQKENI. Trimming took 5 bases from V and 0 from J; bases not matched to a gene: 1. The CDR3 has 14 residues. The CDR3 spells CASSGTGVSYEQYF. DNA of the CDR3: TGTGCCAGCTCAGGGACAGGGGTCTCCTACGAGCAGTACTTC.

The chain joins TRBV4-1 to TRBJ2-2; 7 positions match TRBD2. Germline trimming cut 3 bases from V and 3 bases from J; bases unmatched to any gene: 1. Germline V gene data show CDR1 as MGHRA and CDR2 as YSYEKL. CDR3 length: 14 residues. The CDR3, as DNA: TGCGCCAGCAGCCAGCGGGAGCACACCGGGGAGCTGTTTTTT. Translation gives CASSQREHTGELFF.

The CDR3 bases are TGTGCCAGCAGTCAATTCCATTCACCCCTCCACTTT. Translating it yields CASSQFHSPLHF. The chain uses TRBV6-5 and TRBJ1-6; D ambiguous. The V end was cut by 5 bases, the J end by 8 bases, with 7 bases between. CDR1 is MNHEY and CDR2 is SVGAGI in the germline V gene. This CDR3 is built from 12 residues.

V is TRBV4-2 and J is TRBJ1-5, with 8 bases matching TRBD1. Looked up from germline, CDR1 is LGHNA and CDR2 is YNFKEQ. V was pared by 3 bases and J by 2 bases, with 18 bases of the junction left unmatched. The CDR3 loop spans 20 amino acids. The CDR3 here is CASSHGLGQANTLGNQPQHF. In DNA, the CDR3 is TGTGCCAGCAGCCATGGTCTGGGACAGGCCAATACATTGGGCAATCAGCCCCAGCATTTT.

The V gene is TRBV2, the J gene TRBJ2-1; weak D call: TRBD2 (5 bases). Germline CDR1 and CDR2: SNHLY and FYNNEI. This CDR3 spans 12 amino acids. V lost 4 bases and J 15 bases, leaving 16 bases between the germline ends. CDR3 sequence: CASSGSSGSMFF. In DNA, the CDR3 is TGTGCCAGCAGTGGATCTAGTGGGAGCATGTTCTTC.

The chain uses TRBV7-3 and TRBJ2-3; 12 nucleotides match TRBD2. Looked up from germline, CDR1 is SGHTA and CDR2 is FQGTGA. There are 16 residues in the CDR3. The J segment lost 4 bases and the V segment lost 5 bases, leaving 7 bases of the junction unmatched. CDR3 sequence (DNA): TGTGCCAGCAGCAGCGGACTAGCGGGGCTCGCAGATACGCAGTATTTT. This translates into CASSSGLAGLADTQYF.

The chain is built from TRBV18 and TRBJ2-1; 11 bases line up with TRBD2. The CDR3 loop spans 16 amino acids. V was pared by 3 bases and J by 2 bases, with 3 bases of the junction left unmatched. Germline CDR1 is KGHSH and CDR2 is LQKENI. The CDR3 protein is CASSPFSGRAYNEQFF. The CDR3 nucleotides are TGTGCCAGCTCACCGTTTAGCGGGAGGGCCTACAATGAGCAGTTCTTC.

This clone was seen more than once but under ten times. The chain combines TRBV10-3 with TRBJ1-2, with unresolved D. With 7 bases removed from V and 7 bases from J, the gap between germline ends came to 13 bases. This CDR3 spans 12 amino acids. Germline-derived CDR1 and CDR2 are ENHRY and SYGVKD. The CDR3 protein is CAIKSGEGGYTF. CDR3 in DNA: TGTGCCATCAAGTCTGGGGAGGGTGGCTACACCTTC.

This clone was recorded a few times. The rearrangement links TRBV25-1 to TRBJ1-1, with D perhaps matching TRBD1 (5 bases). V lost 10 bases and J lost 11, with 20 bases in between. The CDR3 runs 12 residues. Germline V gene lookup returns CDR1 MGHDK and CDR2 SYGVNS. The CDR3 region has the DNA TGTGCCACCATTCCCTCGCTGGGGCAGGCTTTCTTT. It translates to CATIPSLGQAFF.

CDR3 in DNA: TGTGCCAGCAGTTACAGGGGGCCTTCCACAGAGACCCAGTACTTC. Its translation is CASSYRGPSTETQYF. The chain carries TRBV6-5 and TRBJ2-5, with 7 bases matching TRBD1. CDR3 length: 15 residues. The V gene end was trimmed by 2 bases and the J gene end by 4 bases; junction bases not matched to a gene: 7. Germline CDR1 reads MNHEY; CDR2 reads SVGAGI.

V gene TRBV6-5 combines with J gene TRBJ2-7, with D unresolved. CDR1 is MNHEY, CDR2 SVGAGI, per germline. The CDR3 consists of 12 residues. V dropped 2 bases and J dropped 6 bases, with 8 bases sitting between them. This CDR3 is CASSYLGSEQYF. CDR3 nucleotide sequence: TGTGCCAGCAGTTACCTGGGCAGCGAGCAGTACTTC.

This clone was recorded a few times. V gene TRBV21-1 combines with J gene TRBJ2-7; TRBD2, the table's D call, lacks a check against the DNA. TRBV21-1 is classified as a pseudogene. The CDR3 totals 17 residues. CDR3 protein: CASSNEGGSGNSYEQYF. CDR3 DNA: TGTGCCAGCAGCAATGAAGGTGGTAGCGGGAACTCCTACGAGCAGTACTTC.

Details on this clone: Additional DNA sequences in this sample encode the identical CDR3. This sequence joins TRBV9 and TRBJ1-1; TRBD1 is a possible D gene (6 bases). The CDR3 loop spans 13 amino acids. V was cut by 4 bases and J by 1 base, with 8 bases left in between. CDR1 and CDR2 (germline): SGDLS, YYNGEE. For the CDR3, the DNA is TGTGCCAGCAGCACGACAGGGAACACTGAAGCTTTCTTT. It specifies CASSTTGNTEAFF.

This clone was observed a handful of times. J is TRBJ1-1 and V is TRBV7-9; 9 bases align to TRBD1. Germline trimming cut 5 bases from V and 7 bases from J; bases unmatched to any gene: 5. From germline, CDR1 is SEHNR and CDR2 FQNEAQ (reference sequence). This CDR3 region has 13 residues. DNA of the CDR3: TGTGCCAGCAGCCCGACAGGGGGAATTGAAGCTTTCTTT. Its protein product is CASSPTGGIEAFF.

This clone was recorded once. V and J are TRBV7-3 and TRBJ2-7, with TRBD1 identical over 11 bases. The CDR3 is made up of 16 amino acids. Germline trimming cut 1 base from V and 3 bases from J; bases unmatched to any gene: 5. Germline-derived CDR1 and CDR2 are SGHTA and FQGTGA. The CDR3 sequence is CASSLSGQGAVYEQYF. CDR3 DNA: TGTGCCAGCAGCTTAAGTGGACAGGGGGCGGTCTACGAGCAGTACTTC.

This clone occurred a few times. The chain joins TRBV7-2 to TRBJ1-1, with TRBD1 identical over 8 bases. Germline V gene data show CDR1 as SGHTA and CDR2 as FQGNSA. CDR3 length equals 14 residues. V trimming: 4 bases; J trimming: 1 base; junction bases outside the gene matches: 2. This CDR3 is CASSYGTGNTEAFF. In DNA form, the CDR3 reads TGTGCCAGCAGCTACGGGACAGGGAACACTGAAGCTTTCTTT.

As concerns this clone: Other nucleotide sequences from this sample produce the same CDR3. The chain joins TRBV7-3 to TRBJ2-5; D may be TRBD1 (5 bases). Germline loops: CDR1 SGHTA, CDR2 FQGTGA. The length of the CDR3 is 14 residues. Trimming took off 2 bases at V and 4 bases at J, with 11 bases between the two ends. The CDR3 nucleotides read TGTGCCAGCAGCTTAGGTGGGGCAGGAGAGACCCAGTACTTC. Amino acid sequence: CASSLGGAGETQYF.